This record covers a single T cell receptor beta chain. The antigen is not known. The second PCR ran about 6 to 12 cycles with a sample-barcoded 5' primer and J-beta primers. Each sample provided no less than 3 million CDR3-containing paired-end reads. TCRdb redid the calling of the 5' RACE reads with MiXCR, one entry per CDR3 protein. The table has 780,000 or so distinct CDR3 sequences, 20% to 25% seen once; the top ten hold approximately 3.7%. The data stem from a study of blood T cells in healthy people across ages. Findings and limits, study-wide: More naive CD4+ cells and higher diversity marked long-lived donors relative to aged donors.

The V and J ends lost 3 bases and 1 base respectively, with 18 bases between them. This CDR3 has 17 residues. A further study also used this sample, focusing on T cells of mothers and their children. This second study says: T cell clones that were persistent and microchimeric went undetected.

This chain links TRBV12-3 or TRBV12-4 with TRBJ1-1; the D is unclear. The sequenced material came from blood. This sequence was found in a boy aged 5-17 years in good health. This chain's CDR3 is CASSFGSVPLGNTEAFF. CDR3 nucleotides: TGTGCCAGCAGTTTCGGGAGCGTACCGTTAGGGAACACTGAAGCTTTCTTT.